The 20 T cell receptor beta chains below were found in one sample sequenced in a study of shared clonotypes between healthy human individuals. Assay used: immunoSEQ multiplex PCR; TCRdb lists only in-frame clones, some missing. The sample records some 350,000 clones, 74% being singletons. What was sequenced was memory CD4+ T cells sorted from blood. Subset described: CD45RA-negative fraction. Source of these receptors: a man aged 25-45 years in good health.

The J gene is TRBJ2-5, the V gene TRBV10-3, with a possible D match to TRBD2 (5 bases). Germline CDR1 reads ENHRY; CDR2 reads SYGVKD. The CDR3 has 12 residues. V lost 10 bases and J lost 1, with 10 bases in between. CDR3 bases: TGTGCCACTGCGGAGGTCCAAGAGACCCAGTACTTC. It translates to CATAEVQETQYF.

This clone was counted ten times or more. This chain joins TRBV7-6 and TRBJ2-2, with 7 bases matching TRBD1. The ends lost 1 base at V and 5 bases at J; junction bases unmatched: 7. CDR3 length: 16 amino acids. Looked up from germline, CDR1 is SGHVS and CDR2 is FNYEAQ. CDR3 amino acids: CASSLEGGRYTGELFF. The CDR3 nucleotides are TGTGCCAGCAGCTTAGAAGGGGGCAGGTATACCGGGGAGCTGTTTTTT.

This chain links TRBV10-3 with TRBJ2-7, with 8 bases lining up with TRBD1. V shed 6 bases and J 4 bases; nucleotides not matched to a gene: 5. Germline assignment: CDR1 ENHRY and CDR2 SYGVKD. The CDR3 has 13 amino acids. The CDR3 spells CAIRAGGEYEQYF. CDR3 nucleotides: TGTGCCATCAGGGCAGGGGGCGAGTACGAGCAGTACTTC.

V is TRBV18 and J is TRBJ2-1; D unresolved. This CDR3 region has 15 residues. Per germline, CDR1 KGHSH and CDR2 LQKENI. V was shortened by 1 base and J by 4 bases, with 11 bases between the two germline ends. The CDR3 loop is CASSPLEKGYNEQFF. The DNA of the CDR3 is TGTGCCAGCTCACCACTTGAAAAGGGATACAATGAGCAGTTCTTC.

The gene calls are TRBV7-8 and TRBJ2-6, with 10 bases lining up with TRBD1. J was trimmed by 3 bases and V by 5 bases; bases with no gene match: 4. The length of the CDR3 is 16 residues. Germline assignment: CDR1 SGHVS and CDR2 FQNEAQ. The CDR3, as DNA: TGTGCCAGCAGCAAGACAGGGGGCGATGGGGCCAACGTCCTGACTTTC. Translating it yields CASSKTGGDGANVLTF.

This clone is a singleton in its sample. This rearrangement joins TRBV14 to TRBJ2-1; D is ambiguous. CDR1 and CDR2 from the germline V gene are SGHDN and FVKESK. V lost 2 bases and J 3 bases, leaving 8 bases between the germline ends. The CDR3 spans 14 residues. Written as DNA, the CDR3 is TGTGCCAGCAGCCAACAGGCTTACTACAATGAGCAGTTCTTC. As protein: CASSQQAYYNEQFF. The full variable domain, completed using reference TRBV14 and TRBJ2-1, is EAGVTQFPSHSVIEKGQTVTLRCDPISGHDNLYWYRRVMGKEIKFLLHFVKESKQDESGMPNNRFLAERTGGTYSTLKVQPAELEDSGVYFCASSQQAYYNEQFFGPGTRLTVL.

The chain recombines TRBV28 with TRBJ1-4; 11 bases match TRBD1. V gave up 5 bases and J gave up 8 bases; unmatched junction bases: 7. This CDR3 is 15 amino acids long. Germline CDR1 is MDHEN and CDR2 is SYDVKM. The CDR3 sequence: CASSTSGTGGEKLFF. The CDR3 DNA follows: TGTGCCAGCAGTACCTCCGGGACAGGGGGAGAAAAACTGTTTTTT.

The chain uses TRBV11-2 and TRBJ1-1; D call uncertain. In germline, CDR1 is SGHAT, CDR2 FQNNGV. V gave up 1 base and J gave up 1 base, with 10 bases separating them. There are 15 residues in the CDR3. The CDR3: CASSLASQWNTEAFF. CDR3 sequence (DNA): TGTGCCAGCAGCTTAGCATCTCAGTGGAACACTGAAGCTTTCTTT. The full variable domain, in which reference TRBV11-2 and TRBJ1-1 provide the parts outside the CDR3, is EAGVAQSPRYKIIEKRQSVAFWCNPISGHATLYWYQQILGQGPKLLIQFQNNGVVDDSQLPKDRFSAERLKGVDSTLKIQPAKLEDSAVYLCASSLASQWNTEAFFGQGTRLTVV.

This clone has just one count. The chain carries TRBV11-2 and TRBJ2-7; D tentatively fits TRBD1 or TRBD2 (5 bases each). Germline CDR1 and CDR2: SGHAT and FQNNGV. Trimming cost V 1 base and J 8 bases, with 24 bases left between them. CDR3 length equals 17 residues. CDR3 sequence (DNA): TGTGCCAGCAGCTTAGGGCCCCCCCGGGACCCCCGGACCCAGCAGTACTTC. Translated, it gives CASSLGPPRDPRTQQYF.

The rearrangement joins TRBV10-3 to TRBJ2-7; unclear D gene. Germline CDR1 is ENHRY and CDR2 is SYGVKD. The CDR3 consists of 13 residues. V was clipped by 7 bases and J by 6 bases, with 16 bases between them. Written as DNA, the CDR3 is TGTGCCATCACTAGAAGGGATACTGGCGAGCAGTACTTC. Its protein product is CAITRRDTGEQYF.

The chain carries TRBV5-1 and TRBJ1-2; D perhaps matches TRBD1 (5 bases). The germline CDR1 and CDR2 sequences are SGHRS and YFSETQ. Deletions cut 3 bases from V and 5 bases from J, with 17 bases between. The CDR3 length is 15 residues. The CDR3 loop reads CASSYDSTGEYGYTF. In nucleotides, the CDR3 is TGCGCCAGCAGCTACGATTCCACGGGGGAATATGGCTACACCTTC.

The J gene is TRBJ1-1, the V gene TRBV5-1, with a weak D call TRBD1 (5 bases). Per the germline V gene, CDR1 is SGHRS and CDR2 is YFSETQ. The CDR3 contains 14 residues. V gave up 3 bases and J gave up 1 base, with 10 bases separating them. The CDR3 protein is CASSWSTANTEAFF. Here the CDR3 DNA reads TGCGCCAGCAGCTGGTCGACAGCGAACACTGAAGCTTTCTTT.

This clone was seen a single time. V is TRBV6-6 and J is TRBJ2-7; 7 bases are a match to TRBD1. Trimming at V came to 6 bases and at J to 0 bases, leaving 5 bases not matched to a gene. Germline V gene data show CDR1 as MNHNY and CDR2 as SVGAGI (reference sequence). The CDR3 is 14 amino acids. The CDR3 spells CASSGTESSYEQYF. The CDR3 coding sequence is TGTGCCAGCAGCGGGACAGAGAGCTCCTACGAGCAGTACTTC.

This clone appeared once. The gene calls are TRBV5-1 and TRBJ2-3, with D perhaps TRBD1 (5 bases). CDR3 length equals 14 residues. The ends were cut back, 4 bases at V and 1 base at J, with 10 bases in the middle. Germline V lookup: CDR1 SGHRS, CDR2 YFSETQ. CDR3: CASSLSTGTDTQYF. The CDR3 DNA reads TGCGCCAGCAGCCTATCGACAGGCACAGATACGCAGTATTTT.

This sequence joins TRBV30 and TRBJ2-1, with D possibly TRBD1 on 5 matching bases. V gave up 1 base and J gave up 4 bases, with 32 bases separating them. Germline lookup yields CDR1 GTSNPN and CDR2 SVGIG (reference sequence). The CDR3 has 21 residues. DNA of the CDR3: TGTGCCTGGAGTGGGTCTCGATCGGATTCACCTGAAGGGGAAAAATACAATGAGCAGTTCTTC. Encoded protein: CAWSGSRSDSPEGEKYNEQFF. The entire variable domain, with the rest obtained from reference TRBV30 and TRBJ2-1, is as follows: SQTIHQWPATLVQPVGSPLSLECTVEGTSNPNLYWYRQAAGRGLQLLFYSVGIGQISSEVPQNLSASRPQDRQFILSSKKLLLSDSGFYLCAWSGSRSDSPEGEKYNEQFFGPGTRLTVL.

V gene TRBV11-3 combines with J gene TRBJ2-3, with 7 bases aligning to TRBD1. V trimming: 5 bases; J trimming: 6 bases; junction bases outside the gene matches: 5. CDR3 length equals 13 residues. CDR1 and CDR2 from the germline V gene are SGHNT and YENEEA. In DNA, the CDR3 is TGTGCCAGCAGCGACAGGGTTTCGGATACGCAGTATTTT. Its translation: CASSDRVSDTQYF.

The chain combines TRBV7-8 with TRBJ1-5; 8 bases map to TRBD1. Germline CDR1 reads SGHVS; CDR2 reads FQNEAQ. The CDR3 is 16 residues long. The V gene end was trimmed by 4 bases and the J gene end by 7 bases; junction bases not matched to a gene: 12. The CDR3 region is CASSSHRDRIGQPQHF. CDR3 coding DNA: TGTGCCAGCAGCTCGCACCGGGACAGGATCGGCCAGCCCCAGCATTTT.

V gene TRBV19 combines with J gene TRBJ2-2, with D possibly being TRBD2 (5 bases). The germline gives CDR1 LNHDA, CDR2 SQIVND (reference sequence). V lost 3 bases and J 3 bases, leaving 11 bases between the germline ends. There are 15 residues in the CDR3. CDR3 coding DNA: TGTGCCAGTAGTATCCGGCCCGGGGACACCGGGGAGCTGTTTTTT. Translated: CASSIRPGDTGELFF.

This clone occurred a few times. The rearrangement joins TRBV28 to TRBJ2-7; TRBD2 matches at 7 bases. This CDR3 is 17 amino acids long. V trimming: 6 bases; J trimming: 1 base; junction bases outside the gene matches: 15. Germline CDR1 MDHEN, CDR2 SYDVKM. The CDR3 loop is CASSTPRGREGSYEQYF. CDR3 nucleotides: TGTGCCAGCAGCACTCCCCGCGGCAGGGAGGGATCCTACGAGCAGTACTTC. Complete variable domain (other parts from reference TRBV28 and TRBJ2-7): DVKVTQSSRYLVKRTGEKVFLECVQDMDHENMFWYRQDPGLGLRLIYFSYDVKMKEKGDIPEGYSVSREKKERFSLILESASTNQTSMYLCASSTPRGREGSYEQYFGPGTRLTVT.

V usage is TRBV9 and J usage is TRBJ2-1; D is perhaps TRBD1 (5 bases). Germline loops: CDR1 SGDLS, CDR2 YYNGEE. The V end was cut by 0 bases, the J end by 9 bases, with 19 bases between. The CDR3 loop spans 16 amino acids. CDR3 in amino acids: CASSVGAEGVFGEQFF. CDR3 in DNA: TGTGCCAGCAGCGTAGGTGCCGAAGGGGTGTTCGGTGAGCAGTTCTTC.